Detailed here is one T cell receptor beta chain. The sample is drawn from a study of human T cells and chemical hapten exposure. Study-wide context: For sensitization, 2% DPC was applied to a 2 cm by 2 cm patch of upper inner arm skin. Mainly, slight library volume differences in the pool made TCR yields vary.

The CDR3 extends over 11 amino acids. Germline CDR1 and CDR2: SEHNR and FQNEAQ (reference sequence). The V end was cut by 5 bases, the J end by 14 bases, with 14 bases between. TCRdb redid the calling of the RACE reads with MiXCR, one entry per CDR3 protein. The data contain 80,000 to 100,000 distinct CDR3 sequences, 25% to 30% of them singletons. Time point denoted: patch test 3, about 24 weeks after DPC sensitization. This sample's treatment: therapeutic diphenylcyclopropenone sensitization with weekly scalp DPC. The study extracted total RNA from unfractionated whole blood. The chain uses TRBV7-9 and TRBJ2-3, with D hard to call. The sequence came from a man aged 35 to 55 with alopecia areata. Some clones in this sample may be carry-over from other donors' samples. Specimen: whole blood, collected in connection with sensitization to the hapten diphenylcyclopropenone (DPC). CDR3 nucleotides: TGTGCCAGCAGCACCGGCCCCAACGGGTATTTT. This gives the protein CASSTGPNGYF.